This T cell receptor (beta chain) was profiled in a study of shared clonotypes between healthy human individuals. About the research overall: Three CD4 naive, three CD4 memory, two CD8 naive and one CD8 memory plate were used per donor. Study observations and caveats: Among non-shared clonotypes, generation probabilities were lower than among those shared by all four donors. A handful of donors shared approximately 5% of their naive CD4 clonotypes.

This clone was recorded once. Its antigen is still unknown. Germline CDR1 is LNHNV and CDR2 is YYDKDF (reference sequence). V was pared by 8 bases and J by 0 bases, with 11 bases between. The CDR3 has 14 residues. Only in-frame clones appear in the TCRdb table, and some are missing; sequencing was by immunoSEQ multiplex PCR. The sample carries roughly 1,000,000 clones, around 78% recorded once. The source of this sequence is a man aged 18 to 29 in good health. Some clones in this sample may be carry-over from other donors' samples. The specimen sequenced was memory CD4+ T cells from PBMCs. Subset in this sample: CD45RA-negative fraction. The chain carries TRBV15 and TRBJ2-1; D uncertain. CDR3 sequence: CATSKRDSYNEQFF. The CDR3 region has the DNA TGTGCCACCTCCAAGCGCGACTCCTACAATGAGCAGTTCTTC.